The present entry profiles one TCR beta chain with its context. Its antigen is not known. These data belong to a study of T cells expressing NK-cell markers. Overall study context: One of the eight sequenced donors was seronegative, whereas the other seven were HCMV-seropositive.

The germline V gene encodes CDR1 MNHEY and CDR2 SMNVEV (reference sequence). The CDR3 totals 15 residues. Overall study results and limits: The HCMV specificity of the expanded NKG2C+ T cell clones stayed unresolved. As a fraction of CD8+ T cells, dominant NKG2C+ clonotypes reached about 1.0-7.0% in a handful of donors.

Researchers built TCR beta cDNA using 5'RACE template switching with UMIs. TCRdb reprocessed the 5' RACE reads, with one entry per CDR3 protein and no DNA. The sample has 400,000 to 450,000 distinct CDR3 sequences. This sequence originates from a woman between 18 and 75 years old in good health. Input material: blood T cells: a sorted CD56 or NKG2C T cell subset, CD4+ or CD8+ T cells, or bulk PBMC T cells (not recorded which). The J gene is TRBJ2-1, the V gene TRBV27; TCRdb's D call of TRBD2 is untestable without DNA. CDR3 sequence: CASSLWLAGANEQFF.